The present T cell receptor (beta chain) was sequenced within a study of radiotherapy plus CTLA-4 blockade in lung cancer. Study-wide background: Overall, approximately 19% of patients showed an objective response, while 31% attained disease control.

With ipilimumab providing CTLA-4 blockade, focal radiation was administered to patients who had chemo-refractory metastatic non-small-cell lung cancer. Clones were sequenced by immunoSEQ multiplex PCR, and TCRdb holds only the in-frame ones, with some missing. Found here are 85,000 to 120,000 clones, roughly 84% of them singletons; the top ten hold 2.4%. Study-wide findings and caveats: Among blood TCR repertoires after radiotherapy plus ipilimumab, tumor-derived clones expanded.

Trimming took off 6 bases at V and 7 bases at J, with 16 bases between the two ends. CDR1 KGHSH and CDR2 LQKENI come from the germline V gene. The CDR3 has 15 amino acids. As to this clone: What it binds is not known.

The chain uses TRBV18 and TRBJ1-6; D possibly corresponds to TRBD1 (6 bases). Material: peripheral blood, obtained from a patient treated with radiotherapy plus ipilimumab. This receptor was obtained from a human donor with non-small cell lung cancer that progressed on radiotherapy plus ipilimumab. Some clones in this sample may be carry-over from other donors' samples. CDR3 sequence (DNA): TGTGCCAGCTCGACCACAGGGAACCCCAATTCACCCCTCCACTTT. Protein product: CASSTTGNPNSPLHF. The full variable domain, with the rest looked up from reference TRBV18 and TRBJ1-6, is NAGVMQNPRHLVRRRGQEARLRCSPMKGHSHVYWYRQLPEEGLKFMVYLQKENIIDESGMPKERFSAEFPKEGPSILRIQQVVRGDSAAYFCASSTTGNPNSPLHFGNGTRLTVT.